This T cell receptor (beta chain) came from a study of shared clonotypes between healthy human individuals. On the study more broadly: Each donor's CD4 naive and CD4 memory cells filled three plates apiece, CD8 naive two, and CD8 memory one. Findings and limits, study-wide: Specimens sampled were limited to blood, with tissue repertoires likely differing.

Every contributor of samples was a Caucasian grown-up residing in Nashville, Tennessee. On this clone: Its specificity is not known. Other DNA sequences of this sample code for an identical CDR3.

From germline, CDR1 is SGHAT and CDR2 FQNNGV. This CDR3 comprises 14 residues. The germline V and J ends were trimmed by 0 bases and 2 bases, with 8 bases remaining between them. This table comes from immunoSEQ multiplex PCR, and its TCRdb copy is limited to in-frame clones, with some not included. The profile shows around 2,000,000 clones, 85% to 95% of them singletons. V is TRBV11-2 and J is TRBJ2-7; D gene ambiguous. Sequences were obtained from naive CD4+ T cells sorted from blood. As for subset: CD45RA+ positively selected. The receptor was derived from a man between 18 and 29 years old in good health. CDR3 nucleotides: TGTGCCAGCAGCTTAGACCGTCTTACCTACGAGCAGTACTTC. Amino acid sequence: CASSLDRLTYEQYF.